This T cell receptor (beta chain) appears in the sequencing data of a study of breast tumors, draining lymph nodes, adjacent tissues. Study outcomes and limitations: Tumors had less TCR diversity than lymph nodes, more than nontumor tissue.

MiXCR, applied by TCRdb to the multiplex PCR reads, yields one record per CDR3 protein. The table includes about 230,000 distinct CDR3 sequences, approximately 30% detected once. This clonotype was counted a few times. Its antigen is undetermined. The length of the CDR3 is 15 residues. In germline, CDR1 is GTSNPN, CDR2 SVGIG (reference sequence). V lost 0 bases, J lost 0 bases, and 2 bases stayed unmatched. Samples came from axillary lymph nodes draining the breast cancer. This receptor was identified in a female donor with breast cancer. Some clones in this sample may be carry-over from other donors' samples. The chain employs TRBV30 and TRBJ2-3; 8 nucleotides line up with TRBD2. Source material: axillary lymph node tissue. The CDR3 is CAWSVASGSTDTQYF. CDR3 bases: TGTGCCTGGAGTGTGGCTAGCGGGAGCACAGATACGCAGTATTTT.